The 9 T cell receptor beta chains listed next were all sequenced from one sample in a study of blood T cell repertoires in COVID-19. Profiling relied on immunoSEQ multiplex PCR, and the TCRdb table lists in-frame clones only, not all of them. The sample contains around 500,000 clones, less than 90% of which appear only once. The sequencing sample was made of PBMCs or T cells enriched from blood (not recorded which). The source is a woman between 55 and 75 years old who had recovered from COVID-19.

In this sample, this clone turned up a few times. V usage is TRBV7-2 and J usage is TRBJ1-6, with 9 positions matching TRBD1. The CDR3 is made up of 15 amino acids. The J segment lost 9 bases and the V segment lost 2 bases, leaving 5 bases of the junction unmatched. Germline V gene lookup returns CDR1 SGHTA and CDR2 FQGNSA. The CDR3 sequence is CASSLQTGGGSPLHF. For the CDR3, the DNA is TGTGCCAGCAGCTTACAGACAGGGGGAGGTTCACCCCTCCACTTT.

This chain joins TRBV5-1 and TRBJ2-5; maybe TRBD1 (6 bases). CDR3 length: 13 amino acids. V lost 4 bases, J lost 5 bases, and 12 bases lay in between. CDR1 is SGHRS and CDR2 is YFSETQ in the germline V gene. In DNA, the CDR3 is TGCGCCAGCAGCGTGGGGCAGGGGGAGACCCAGTACTTC. Translation gives CASSVGQGETQYF. Based on the CDR3 plus reference TRBV5-1 and TRBJ2-5, the full variable domain is KAGVTQTPRYLIKTRGQQVTLSCSPISGHRSVSWYQQTPGQGLQFLFEYFSETQRNKGNFPGRFSGRQFSNSRSEMNVSTLELGDSALYLCASSVGQGETQYFGPGTRLLVL.

This clone was detected a few times. This chain joins TRBV5-4 and TRBJ2-7; D not resolved. With 0 bases removed from V and 2 bases from J, the gap between germline ends came to 6 bases. This CDR3 spans 13 amino acids. Looked up from germline, CDR1 is SGHNT and CDR2 is YYREEE (reference sequence). CDR3 coding DNA: TGTGCCAGCAGCTTGGACTCCACCTACGAGCAGTACGTC. Amino acids: CASSLDSTYEQYV.

This chain joins TRBV7-9 and TRBJ1-2; the match to TRBD1 covers 9 bases. The V gene end was trimmed by 3 bases and the J gene end by 8 bases; junction bases not matched to a gene: 13. Germline V gene sequence: CDR1 SEHNR, CDR2 FQNEAQ (reference sequence). The CDR3 runs to 16 residues. The CDR3 sequence: CASSFRLTGGAEGYTF. The DNA for the CDR3 is TGTGCCAGCAGCTTTCGGCTTACAGGGGGCGCGGAGGGCTACACCTTC.

J is TRBJ1-4 and V is TRBV18; the match to TRBD1 covers 8 bases. The CDR3 is 16 residues long. V shed 4 bases and J 0 bases; nucleotides not matched to a gene: 4. Germline lookup yields CDR1 KGHSH and CDR2 LQKENI. CDR3 residues: CASSLTGAPTNEKLFF. For the CDR3, the DNA is TGTGCCAGCTCACTGACAGGGGCCCCAACTAATGAAAAACTGTTTTTT.

This clone was counted a single time. This chain links TRBV5-1 with TRBJ2-7; TRBD1 might be the D (5 bases). This CDR3 comprises 14 residues. The ends were cut back, 2 bases at V and 5 bases at J, with 14 bases in the middle. The germline V gene has CDR1 SGHRS and CDR2 YFSETQ. In nucleotides, the CDR3 is TGCGCCAGCAGCTTTCAGGGTGGTAAGGACGAGCAGTACGTC. Translated, it gives CASSFQGGKDEQYV.

The rearrangement uses TRBV11-2 and TRBJ2-3; TRBD1 matches 9 bases. V gave up 0 bases and J gave up 2 bases; unmatched junction bases: 9. CDR1 and CDR2 (germline): SGHAT, FQNNGV. The CDR3 consists of 18 residues. The CDR3, as DNA: TGTGCCAGCAGCTTAGATTCGCCAGGACAGGGGTACACAGATACGCAGTATTTT. Amino acids: CASSLDSPGQGYTDTQYF. The full variable domain, in which reference TRBV11-2 and TRBJ2-3 provide the parts outside the CDR3, is EAGVAQSPRYKIIEKRQSVAFWCNPISGHATLYWYQQILGQGPKLLIQFQNNGVVDDSQLPKDRFSAERLKGVDSTLKIQPAKLEDSAVYLCASSLDSPGQGYTDTQYFGPGTRLTVL.

This chain connects TRBV9 to TRBJ2-1; TRBD1 matches 7 bases. Germline V gene sequence: CDR1 SGDLS, CDR2 YYNGEE. The CDR3 loop spans 15 amino acids. The trim removed 0 bases at V and 4 bases at J, leaving 4 bases unmatched. The CDR3, as DNA: TGTGCCAGCAGCGTAGACTGGGGACAGTACAATGAGCAGTTCTTC. This translates into CASSVDWGQYNEQFF.

This chain connects TRBV19 to TRBJ1-5, with 12 bases that match TRBD1. Germline assignment: CDR1 LNHDA and CDR2 SQIVND (reference sequence). This CDR3 contains 18 residues. Trimming took 3 bases from V and 4 from J; bases not matched to a gene: 10. The DNA for the CDR3 is TGTGCCAGTAGTATGGGCCCGGGACAGGGGGCGTCTAATCAGCCCCAGCATTTT. The encoded protein is CASSMGPGQGASNQPQHF.